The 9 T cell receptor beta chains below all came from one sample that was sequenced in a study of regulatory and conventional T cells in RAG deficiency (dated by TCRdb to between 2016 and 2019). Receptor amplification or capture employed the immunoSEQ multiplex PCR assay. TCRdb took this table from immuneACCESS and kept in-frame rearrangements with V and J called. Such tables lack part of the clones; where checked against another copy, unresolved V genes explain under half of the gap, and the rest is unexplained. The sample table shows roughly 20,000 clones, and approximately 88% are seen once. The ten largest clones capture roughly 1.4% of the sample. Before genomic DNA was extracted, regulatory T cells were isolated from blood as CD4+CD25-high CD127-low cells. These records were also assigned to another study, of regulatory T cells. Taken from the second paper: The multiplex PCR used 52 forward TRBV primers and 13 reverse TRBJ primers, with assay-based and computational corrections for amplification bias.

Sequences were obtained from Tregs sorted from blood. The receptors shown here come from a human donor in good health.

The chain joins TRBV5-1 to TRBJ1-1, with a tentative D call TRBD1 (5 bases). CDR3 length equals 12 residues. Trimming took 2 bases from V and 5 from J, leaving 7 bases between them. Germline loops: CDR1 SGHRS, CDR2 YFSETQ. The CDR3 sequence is CASSFGGTEAFF. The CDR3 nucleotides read TGCGCCAGCAGCTTCGGGGGTACTGAAGCTTTCTTT.

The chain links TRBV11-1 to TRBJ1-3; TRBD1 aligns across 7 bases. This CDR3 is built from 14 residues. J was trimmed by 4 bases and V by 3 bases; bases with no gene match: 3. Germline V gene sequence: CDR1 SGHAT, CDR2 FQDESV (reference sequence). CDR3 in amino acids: CASSLSTGGNTIYF. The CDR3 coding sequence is TGTGCCAGCAGCTTGTCGACAGGGGGAAACACCATATATTTT.

CDR3: CASSERDGEAGSPLHF. Written as DNA, the CDR3 is TGTGCCAGCAGCGAACGGGACGGCGAGGCGGGATCACCCCTCCACTTT. The chain joins TRBV7-8 to TRBJ1-6, with D tentatively TRBD1 (5 bases). Germline V gene lookup returns CDR1 SGHVS and CDR2 FQNEAQ. The V gene lost 5 bases and the J gene lost 10 bases, with 21 bases spanning the gap. The CDR3 covers 16 residues.

CDR3 coding DNA: TGTGCCAGCAGCCCGATCGGCAGAAAGATAACTAAAAACACTGAAGCTTTCTTT. Translating it yields CASSPIGRKITKNTEAFF. The chain carries TRBV7-9 and TRBJ1-1; D is unresolved. The V gene's germline CDR1 is SEHNR and CDR2 FQNEAQ (reference sequence). Trimming took off 5 bases at V and 2 bases at J, with 24 bases between the two ends. CDR3 length: 18 residues.

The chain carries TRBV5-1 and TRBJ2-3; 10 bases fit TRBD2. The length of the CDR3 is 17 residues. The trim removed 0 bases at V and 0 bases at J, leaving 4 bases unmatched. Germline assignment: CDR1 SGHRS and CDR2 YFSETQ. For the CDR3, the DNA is TGCGCCAGCAGCTTGGTTCCGGGACTAGCGAGCACAGATACGCAGTATTTT. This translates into CASSLVPGLASTDTQYF.

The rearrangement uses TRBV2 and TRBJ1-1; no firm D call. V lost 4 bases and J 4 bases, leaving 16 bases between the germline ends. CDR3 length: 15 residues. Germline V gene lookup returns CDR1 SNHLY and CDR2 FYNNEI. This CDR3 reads CASSVQSPEGTEAFF. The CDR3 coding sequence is TGTGCCAGCAGTGTACAGTCCCCGGAGGGCACTGAAGCTTTCTTT.

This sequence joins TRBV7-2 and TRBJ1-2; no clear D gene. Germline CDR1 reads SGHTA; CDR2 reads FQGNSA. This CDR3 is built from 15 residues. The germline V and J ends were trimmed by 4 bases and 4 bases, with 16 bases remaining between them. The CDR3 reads CASSSDPTPGYGYTF. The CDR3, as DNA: TGTGCCAGCAGCTCTGATCCGACCCCGGGCTATGGCTACACCTTC.

The CDR3 DNA follows: TGTGCCAGCAGCTTACACCCTGAGCCTGGAAACACCATATATTTT. The encoded protein is CASSLHPEPGNTIYF. This chain connects TRBV5-5 to TRBJ1-3; no clear D. The CDR3 loop spans 15 amino acids. V gave up 2 bases and J gave up 2 bases, with 11 bases separating them. Germline CDR1 is SGHKS and CDR2 is YYEKEE (reference sequence).

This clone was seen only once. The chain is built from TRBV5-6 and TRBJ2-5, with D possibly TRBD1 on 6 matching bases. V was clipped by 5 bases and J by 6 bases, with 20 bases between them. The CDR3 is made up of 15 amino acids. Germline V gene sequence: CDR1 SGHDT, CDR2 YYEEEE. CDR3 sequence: CASSYLTTGGQTQYF. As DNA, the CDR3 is TGTGCCAGCAGTTACTTAACGACAGGTGGGCAGACCCAGTACTTC.